These T cell receptor beta chains were read from a single sample in a study of CXCR3-negative and CXCR3-positive naive CD8 T cells. TCRdb reprocessed the 5' RACE reads; each CDR3 protein has one entry and no DNA is given. The sample has 6,000 to 8,500 distinct CDR3 sequences; the top ten hold 1.2%. The sample was naive CXCR3+ CD8+ T cells from blood. Receptors originate from a human donor in good health. Some clones in this sample may be carry-over from other donors' samples. CDR3s include the opening cysteine and the closing phenylalanine or tryptophan. Not every row has a clone size; where given, it reads once, few, many or a size class.

v_call	j_call	clone_size	cdr3_aa
TRBV7-9	TRBJ1-1	medium-sized	CASSFPQGIPNTEAFF
TRBV7-6	TRBJ1-5	.	CASSLQGPGNQPQHF
TRBV29-1	TRBJ2-2	.	CSVENGTAGELFF
TRBV21-1	TRBJ2-3	medium-sized	CASSKRWLAGGPPDTQYF
TRBV20-1	TRBJ2-2	medium-sized	CSARATSGSSNTGELFF
TRBV7-8	TRBJ2-7	medium-sized	CASRRRAGGWNSDEQYF
TRBV19	TRBJ2-1	.	CASSIFGDSYNEQFF
TRBV27	TRBJ2-7	medium-sized	CASSLSGLYEQYF
TRBV6-5	TRBJ2-2	.	CASSYSAIAGELFF
TRBV6-1	TRBJ1-5	medium-sized	CASSGRLAEGRDGQPQHF
TRBV6-4	TRBJ2-6	medium-sized	CASSDPLTGPGANVLTF
TRBV29-1	TRBJ2-7	.	CSGTGGSSYEQYF
TRBV4-3	TRBJ2-3	.	CASSQVFGAGDTQYF
TRBV4-1	TRBJ2-7	.	CASSQAAGYEQYF
TRBV20-1	TRBJ2-5	medium-sized	CSARDWKGTSGLAPETQYF
TRBV5-6	TRBJ2-2	.	CASSDLARSFPGELFF
TRBV29-1	TRBJ1-2	.	CSVPGGVYGYTF
TRBV20-1	TRBJ1-1	.	CSAGRDLNTEAFF
TRBV9	TRBJ2-7	medium-sized	CASSAETGPNYEQYF
TRBV4-1	TRBJ2-7	medium-sized	CASSPRTGTSGSSYEQYF
TRBV6-5	TRBJ2-1	.	CASSYTTRNEQFF
TRBV20-1	TRBJ2-1	medium-sized	CSASPGTRYNEQFF
TRBV19	TRBJ2-7	.	CASSIYPRSGYEQYF
TRBV7-9	TRBJ2-6	.	CASSAPGFSGANVLTF
TRBV28	TRBJ2-3	.	CASSLLAGGADTQYF
TRBV29-1	TRBJ2-5	.	CSVPGPDRVETQYF
TRBV15	TRBJ1-1	.	CATVGDNREVGAFF